The entry that follows covers one T cell receptor beta chain sequence. What it recognizes is unknown. TCRdb ran MiXCR on the RACE reads and lists one entry per CDR3 protein. Here the sample spans under 200,000 distinct CDR3 sequences, about 14% being singletons. This sample was included in a study of human T cells and chemical hapten exposure. The wider study: Patients additionally received therapeutic doses of diphenylcyclopropenone on the scalp once a week, and this continued throughout the approximately 22-week study.

This CDR3 is built from 14 residues. Trimming took 6 bases from V and 6 from J, leaving 16 bases between them. The germline gives CDR1 SGHTA, CDR2 FQGNSA. The study's findings and limits: Sensitizing to DPC left TCRs with a frequency above 1 in 1000 unaltered.

The time point was: patch test 1, 2 weeks after DPC sensitization. Treatment defined: therapeutic diphenylcyclopropenone sensitization with weekly scalp DPC. Extraction yielded total RNA from whole blood (unfractionated). This TCR came from a woman in her 30s with alopecia areata. Some clones in this sample may be carry-over from other donors' samples. V usage is TRBV7-2 and J usage is TRBJ2-3; D ambiguous. The source material was whole blood, sampled in connection with sensitization to the hapten diphenylcyclopropenone (DPC). CDR3 DNA: TGTGCCAGCAGTTCGAGCCATGCCGCGGATACGCAGTATTTT. Encoded protein: CASSSSHAADTQYF.